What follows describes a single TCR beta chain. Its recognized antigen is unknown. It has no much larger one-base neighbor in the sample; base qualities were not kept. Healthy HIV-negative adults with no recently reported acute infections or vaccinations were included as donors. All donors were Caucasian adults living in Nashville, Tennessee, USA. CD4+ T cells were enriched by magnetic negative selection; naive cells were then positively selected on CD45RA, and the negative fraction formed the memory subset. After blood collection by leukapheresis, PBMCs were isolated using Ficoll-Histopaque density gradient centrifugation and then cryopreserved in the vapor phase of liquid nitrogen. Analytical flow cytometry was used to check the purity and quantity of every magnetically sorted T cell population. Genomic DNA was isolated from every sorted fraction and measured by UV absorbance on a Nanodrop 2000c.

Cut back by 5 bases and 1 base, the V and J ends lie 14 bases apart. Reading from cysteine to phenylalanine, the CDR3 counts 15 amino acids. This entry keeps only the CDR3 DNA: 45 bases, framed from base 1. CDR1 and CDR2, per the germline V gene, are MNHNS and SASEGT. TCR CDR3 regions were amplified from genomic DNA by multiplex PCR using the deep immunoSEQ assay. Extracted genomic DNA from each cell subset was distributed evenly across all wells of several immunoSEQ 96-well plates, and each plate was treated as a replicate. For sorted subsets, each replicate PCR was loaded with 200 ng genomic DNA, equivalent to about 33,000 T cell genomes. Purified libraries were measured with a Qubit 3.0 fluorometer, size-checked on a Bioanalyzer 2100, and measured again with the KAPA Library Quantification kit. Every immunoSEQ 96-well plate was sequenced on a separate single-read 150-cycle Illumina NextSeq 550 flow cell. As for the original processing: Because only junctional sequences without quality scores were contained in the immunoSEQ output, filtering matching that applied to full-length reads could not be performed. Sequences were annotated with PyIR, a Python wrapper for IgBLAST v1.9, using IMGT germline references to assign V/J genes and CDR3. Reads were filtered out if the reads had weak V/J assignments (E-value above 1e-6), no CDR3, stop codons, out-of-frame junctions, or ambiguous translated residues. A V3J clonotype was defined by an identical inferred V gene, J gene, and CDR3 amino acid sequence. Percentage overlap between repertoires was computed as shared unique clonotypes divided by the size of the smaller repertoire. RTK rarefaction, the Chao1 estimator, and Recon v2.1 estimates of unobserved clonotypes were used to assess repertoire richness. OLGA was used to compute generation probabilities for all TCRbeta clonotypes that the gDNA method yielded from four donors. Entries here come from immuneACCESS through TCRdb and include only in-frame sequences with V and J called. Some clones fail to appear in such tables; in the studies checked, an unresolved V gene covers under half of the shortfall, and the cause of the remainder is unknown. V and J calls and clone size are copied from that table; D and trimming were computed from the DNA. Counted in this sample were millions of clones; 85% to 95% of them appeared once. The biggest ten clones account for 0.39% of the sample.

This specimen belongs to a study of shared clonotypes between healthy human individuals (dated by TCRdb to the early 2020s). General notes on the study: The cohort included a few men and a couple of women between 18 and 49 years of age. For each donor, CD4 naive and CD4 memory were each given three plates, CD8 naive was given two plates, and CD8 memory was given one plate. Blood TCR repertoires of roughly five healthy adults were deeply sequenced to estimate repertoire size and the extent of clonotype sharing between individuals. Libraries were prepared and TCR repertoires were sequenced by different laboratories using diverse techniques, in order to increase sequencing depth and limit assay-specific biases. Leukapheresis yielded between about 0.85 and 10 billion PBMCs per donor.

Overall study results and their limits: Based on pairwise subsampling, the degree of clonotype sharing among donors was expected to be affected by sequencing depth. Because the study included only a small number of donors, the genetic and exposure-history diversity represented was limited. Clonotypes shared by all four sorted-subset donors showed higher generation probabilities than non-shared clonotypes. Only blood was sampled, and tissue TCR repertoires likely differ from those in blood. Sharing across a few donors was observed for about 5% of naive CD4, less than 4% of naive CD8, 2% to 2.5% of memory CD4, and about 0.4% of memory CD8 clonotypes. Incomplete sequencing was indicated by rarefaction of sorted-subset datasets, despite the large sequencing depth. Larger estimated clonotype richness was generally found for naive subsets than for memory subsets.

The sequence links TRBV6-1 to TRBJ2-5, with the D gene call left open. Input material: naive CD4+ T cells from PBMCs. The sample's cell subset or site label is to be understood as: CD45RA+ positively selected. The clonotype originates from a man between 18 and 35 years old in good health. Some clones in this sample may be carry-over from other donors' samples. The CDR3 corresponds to CASSLKLVPQETQYF. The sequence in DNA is TGTGCCAGCAGTCTAAAGTTGGTCCCCCAAGAGACCCAGTACTTC.